This entry is about one TCR beta chain. The antigen remains unidentified. This record comes from a study of cytomegalovirus exposure and HLA in healthy donors. Study observations and caveats: There were fewer than 200 TCR beta chains listed as cytomegalovirus-associated. Cytomegalovirus status was reportedly diagnosed by the classifier with high specificity and sensitivity. Highly shared sequence variants in one cluster were likely a sequencing artifact.

The germline V gene encodes CDR1 GTSNPN and CDR2 SVGIG (reference sequence). This CDR3 is 12 amino acids long. Trimming removed 2 bases at V and 2 bases at J, with 6 bases between. A multiplex PCR was run with 60 Vbeta primers and 13 Jbeta primers. This table comes from immunoSEQ multiplex PCR, and its TCRdb copy is limited to in-frame clones, with some not included. The sample gives approximately 160,000 clones, about 80% of which show up once; around 7% is in the top ten. The chain is built from TRBV30 and TRBJ2-5; D unclear. This TCR came from a man aged 30 to 39 in good health and CMV-seropositive. The specimen was PBMCs. The CDR3 loop reads CAWSQAQETQYF. CDR3 nucleotide sequence: TGTGCCTGGAGTCAGGCGCAAGAGACCCAGTACTTC.